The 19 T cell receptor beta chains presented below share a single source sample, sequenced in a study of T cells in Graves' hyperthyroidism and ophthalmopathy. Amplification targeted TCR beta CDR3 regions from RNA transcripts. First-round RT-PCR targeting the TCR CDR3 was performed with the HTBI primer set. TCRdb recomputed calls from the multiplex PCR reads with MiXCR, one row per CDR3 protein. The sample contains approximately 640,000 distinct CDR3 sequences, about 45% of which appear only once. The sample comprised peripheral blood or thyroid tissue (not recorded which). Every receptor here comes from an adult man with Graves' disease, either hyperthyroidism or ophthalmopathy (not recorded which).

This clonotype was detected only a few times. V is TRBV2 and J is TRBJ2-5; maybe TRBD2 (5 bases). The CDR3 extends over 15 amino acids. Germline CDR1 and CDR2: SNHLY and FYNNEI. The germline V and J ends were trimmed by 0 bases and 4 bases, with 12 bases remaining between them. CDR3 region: CASSEAVASSETQYF. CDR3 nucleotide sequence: TGTGCCAGCAGTGAAGCGGTAGCTAGCTCAGAGACCCAGTACTTC.

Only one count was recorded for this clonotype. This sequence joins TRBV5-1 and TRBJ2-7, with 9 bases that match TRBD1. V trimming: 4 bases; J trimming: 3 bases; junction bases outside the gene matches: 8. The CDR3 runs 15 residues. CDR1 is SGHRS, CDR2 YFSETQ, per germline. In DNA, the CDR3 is TGCGCCAGCAGCCCCTCCGGGACAGGGTTCTACGAGCAGTACGTC. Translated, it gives CASSPSGTGFYEQYV.

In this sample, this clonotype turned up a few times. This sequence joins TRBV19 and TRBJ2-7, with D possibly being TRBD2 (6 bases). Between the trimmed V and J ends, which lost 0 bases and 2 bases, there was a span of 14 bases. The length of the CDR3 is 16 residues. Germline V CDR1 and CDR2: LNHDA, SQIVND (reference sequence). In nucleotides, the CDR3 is TGTGCCAGTAGTATAGAAGGTCGGGGGTTCCCCTACGAGCAGTACTTC. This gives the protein CASSIEGRGFPYEQYF.

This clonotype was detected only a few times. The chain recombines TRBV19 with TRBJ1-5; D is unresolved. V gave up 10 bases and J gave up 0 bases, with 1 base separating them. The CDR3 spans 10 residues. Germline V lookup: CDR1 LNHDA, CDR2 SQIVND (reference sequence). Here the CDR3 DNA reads TGTGCCAATAGCAATCAGCCCCAGCATTTT. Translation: CANSNQPQHF.

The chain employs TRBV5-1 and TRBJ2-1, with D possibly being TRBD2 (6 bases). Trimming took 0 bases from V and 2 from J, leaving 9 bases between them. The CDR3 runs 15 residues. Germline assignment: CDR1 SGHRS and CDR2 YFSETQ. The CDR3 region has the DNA TGCGCCAGCAGCTTGGGCGGGATGACCTACAATGAGCAGTTCTTC. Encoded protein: CASSLGGMTYNEQFF.

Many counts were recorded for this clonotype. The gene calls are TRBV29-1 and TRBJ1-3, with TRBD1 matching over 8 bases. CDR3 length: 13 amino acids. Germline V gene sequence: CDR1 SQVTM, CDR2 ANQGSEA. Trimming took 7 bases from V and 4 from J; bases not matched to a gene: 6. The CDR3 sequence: CSARTGRGNTIYF. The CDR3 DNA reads TGCAGCGCCCGGACAGGGAGAGGAAACACCATATATTTT.

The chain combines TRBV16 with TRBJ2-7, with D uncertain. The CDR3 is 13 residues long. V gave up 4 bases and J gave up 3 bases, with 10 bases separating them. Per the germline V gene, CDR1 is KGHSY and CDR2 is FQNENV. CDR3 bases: TGTGCCAGCAGCCCAACGAACATCTACGAGCAGTACTTC. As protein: CASSPTNIYEQYF.

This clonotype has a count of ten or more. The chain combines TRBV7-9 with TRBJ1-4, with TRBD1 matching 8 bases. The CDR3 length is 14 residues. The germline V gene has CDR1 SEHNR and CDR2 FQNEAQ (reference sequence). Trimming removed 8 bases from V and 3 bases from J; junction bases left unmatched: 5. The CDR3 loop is CASDRGIANEKLFF. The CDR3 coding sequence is TGTGCCAGCGACAGGGGAATTGCTAATGAAAAACTGTTTTTT.

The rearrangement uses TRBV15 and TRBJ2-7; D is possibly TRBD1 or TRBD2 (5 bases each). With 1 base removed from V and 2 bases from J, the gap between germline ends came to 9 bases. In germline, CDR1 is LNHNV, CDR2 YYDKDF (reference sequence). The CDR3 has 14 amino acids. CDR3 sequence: CATSRARGPYEQYF. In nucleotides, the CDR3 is TGTGCCACCAGCAGAGCGAGGGGCCCCTACGAGCAGTACTTC.

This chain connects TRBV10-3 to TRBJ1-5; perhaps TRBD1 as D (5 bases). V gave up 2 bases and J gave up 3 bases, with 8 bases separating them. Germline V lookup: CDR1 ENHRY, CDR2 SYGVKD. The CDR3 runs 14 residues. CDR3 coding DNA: TGTGCCATCAGTGAGCGGGGCGACAATCAGCCCCAGCATTTT. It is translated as CAISERGDNQPQHF.

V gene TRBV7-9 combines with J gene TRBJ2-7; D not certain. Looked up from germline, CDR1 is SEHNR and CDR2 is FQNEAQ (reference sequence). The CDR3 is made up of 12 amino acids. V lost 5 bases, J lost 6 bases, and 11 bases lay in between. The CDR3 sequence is CASSQSAGEQYF. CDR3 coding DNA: TGTGCCAGCAGCCAATCGGCAGGCGAGCAGTACTTC.

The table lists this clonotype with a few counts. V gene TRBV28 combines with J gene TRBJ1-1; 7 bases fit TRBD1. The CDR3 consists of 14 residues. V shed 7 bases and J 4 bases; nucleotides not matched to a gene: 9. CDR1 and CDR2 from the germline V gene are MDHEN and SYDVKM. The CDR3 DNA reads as TGTGCCAGCAAAAGGGGGCATCGGGCCACTGAAGCTTTCTTT. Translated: CASKRGHRATEAFF.

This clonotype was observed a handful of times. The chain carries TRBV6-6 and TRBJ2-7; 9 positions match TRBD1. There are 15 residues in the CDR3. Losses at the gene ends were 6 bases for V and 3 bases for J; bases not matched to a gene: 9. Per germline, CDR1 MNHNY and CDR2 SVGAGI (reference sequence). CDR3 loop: CASRSGTGIFYEQYF. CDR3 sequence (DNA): TGTGCCAGCAGGTCCGGGACAGGGATCTTCTACGAGCAGTACTTC.

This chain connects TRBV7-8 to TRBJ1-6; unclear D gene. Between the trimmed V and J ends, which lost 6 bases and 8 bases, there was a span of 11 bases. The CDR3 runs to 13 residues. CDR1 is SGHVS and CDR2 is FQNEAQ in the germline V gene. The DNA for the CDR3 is TGTGCCAGCAGATCCCTCGGGGATTCACCCCTCCACTTT. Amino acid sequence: CASRSLGDSPLHF.

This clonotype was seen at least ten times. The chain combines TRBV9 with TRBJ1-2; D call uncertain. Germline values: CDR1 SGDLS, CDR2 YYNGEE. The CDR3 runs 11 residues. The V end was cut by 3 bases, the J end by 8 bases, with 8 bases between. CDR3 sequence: CASSGRVGYTF. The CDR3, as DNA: TGTGCCAGCAGCGGACGCGTGGGCTACACCTTC.

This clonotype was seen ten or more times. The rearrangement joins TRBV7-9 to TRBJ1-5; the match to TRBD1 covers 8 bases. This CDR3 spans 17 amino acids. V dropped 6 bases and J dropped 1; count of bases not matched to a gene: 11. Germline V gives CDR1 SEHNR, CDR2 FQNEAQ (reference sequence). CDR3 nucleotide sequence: TGTGCCAGCAGTACAATCGGACAGGGACTGAGCAATCAGCCCCAGCATTTT. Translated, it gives CASSTIGQGLSNQPQHF. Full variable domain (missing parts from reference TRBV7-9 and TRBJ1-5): DTGVSQNPRHKITKRGQNVTFRCDPISEHNRLYWYRQTLGQGPEFLTYFQNEAQLEKSRLLSDRFSAERPKGSFSTLEIQRTEQGDSAMYLCASSTIGQGLSNQPQHFGDGTRLSIL.

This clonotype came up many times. The CDR3 coding sequence is TGTGCCATCAGCCCGGGACAGGGAAACGAGCAGTACTTC. It specifies CAISPGQGNEQYF. V gene TRBV10-3 combines with J gene TRBJ2-7; TRBD1 aligns across 9 bases. Germline V gene sequence: CDR1 ENHRY, CDR2 SYGVKD. The CDR3 is made up of 13 amino acids. The trim removed 6 bases at V and 5 bases at J, leaving 5 bases unmatched.

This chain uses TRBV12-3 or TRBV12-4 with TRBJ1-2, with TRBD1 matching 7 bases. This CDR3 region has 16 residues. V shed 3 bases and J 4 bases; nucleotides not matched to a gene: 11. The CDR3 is CASSFGRGQRPYGYTF. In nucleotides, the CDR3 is TGTGCCAGCAGTTTTGGTCGGGGACAGCGACCCTATGGCTACACCTTC.

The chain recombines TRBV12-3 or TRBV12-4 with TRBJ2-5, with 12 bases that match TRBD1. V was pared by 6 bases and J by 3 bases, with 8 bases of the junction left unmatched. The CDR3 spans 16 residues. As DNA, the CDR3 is TGTGCCAGCAGCCCAGAGGGGACAGGGGGCGAAGAGACCCAGTACTTC. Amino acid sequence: CASSPEGTGGEETQYF.